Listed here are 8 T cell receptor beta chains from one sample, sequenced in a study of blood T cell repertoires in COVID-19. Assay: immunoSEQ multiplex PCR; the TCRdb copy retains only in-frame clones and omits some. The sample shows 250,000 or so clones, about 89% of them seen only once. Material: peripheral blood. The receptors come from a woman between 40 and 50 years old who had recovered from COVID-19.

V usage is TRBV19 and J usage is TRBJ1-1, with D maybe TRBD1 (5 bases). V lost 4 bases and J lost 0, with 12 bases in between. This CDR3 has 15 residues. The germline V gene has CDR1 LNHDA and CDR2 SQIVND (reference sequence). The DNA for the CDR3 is TGTGCCAGTAGTACAAGACAGCGATTGAACACTGAAGCTTTCTTT. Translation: CASSTRQRLNTEAFF.

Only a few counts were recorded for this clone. This chain's CDR3 is CASSNYYEQFF. DNA for the CDR3: TGTGCCAGCAGCAACTATTATGAGCAGTTCTTC. The rearrangement joins TRBV12-3 or TRBV12-4 to TRBJ2-1; D remains unclear. The CDR3 contains 11 residues. Trimming pared 6 bases from V and 8 bases from J, leaving 8 bases between.

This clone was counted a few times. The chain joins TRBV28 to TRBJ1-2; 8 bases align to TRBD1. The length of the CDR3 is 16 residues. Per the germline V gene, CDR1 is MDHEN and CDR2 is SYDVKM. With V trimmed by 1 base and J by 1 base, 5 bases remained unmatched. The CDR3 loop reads CASSLSRGRSNYGYTF. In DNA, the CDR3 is TGTGCCAGCAGTTTATCCAGGGGGCGGAGTAACTATGGCTACACCTTC.

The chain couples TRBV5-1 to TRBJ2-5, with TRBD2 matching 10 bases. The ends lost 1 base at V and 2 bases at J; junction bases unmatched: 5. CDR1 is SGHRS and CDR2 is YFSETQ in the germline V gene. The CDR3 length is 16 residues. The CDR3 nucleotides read TGCGCCAGCAGCTTGCGACTAGCGGGCCGTCAAGAGACCCAGTACTTC. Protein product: CASSLRLAGRQETQYF.

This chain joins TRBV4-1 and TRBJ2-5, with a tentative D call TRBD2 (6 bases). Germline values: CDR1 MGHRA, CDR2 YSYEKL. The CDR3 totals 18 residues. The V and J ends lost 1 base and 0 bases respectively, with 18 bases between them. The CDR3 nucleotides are TGCGCCAGCAGCCAAGCCGTAAGGGCTAGCGCGTACCAAGAGACCCAGTACTTC. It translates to CASSQAVRASAYQETQYF.

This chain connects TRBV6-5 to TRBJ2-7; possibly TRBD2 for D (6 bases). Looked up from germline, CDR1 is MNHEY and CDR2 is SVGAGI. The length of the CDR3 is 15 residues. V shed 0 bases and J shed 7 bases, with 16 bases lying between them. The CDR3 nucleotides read TGTGCCAGCAGTTACTCGATTGTCCAGGGAGGTGAGCAGTACTTC. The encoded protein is CASSYSIVQGGEQYF.

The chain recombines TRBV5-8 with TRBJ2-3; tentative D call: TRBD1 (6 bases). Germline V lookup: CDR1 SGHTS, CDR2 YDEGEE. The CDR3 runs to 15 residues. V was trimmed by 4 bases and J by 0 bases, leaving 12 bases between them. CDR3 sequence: CASSPGQQSTDTQYF. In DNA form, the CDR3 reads TGTGCCAGCAGCCCCGGACAGCAGAGCACAGATACGCAGTATTTT.

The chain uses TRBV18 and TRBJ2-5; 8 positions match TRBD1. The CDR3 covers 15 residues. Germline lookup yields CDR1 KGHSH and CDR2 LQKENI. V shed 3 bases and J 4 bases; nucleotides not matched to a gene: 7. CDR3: CASSPGQGTAETQYF. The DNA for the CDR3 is TGTGCCAGCTCACCCGGACAGGGAACGGCAGAGACCCAGTACTTC.